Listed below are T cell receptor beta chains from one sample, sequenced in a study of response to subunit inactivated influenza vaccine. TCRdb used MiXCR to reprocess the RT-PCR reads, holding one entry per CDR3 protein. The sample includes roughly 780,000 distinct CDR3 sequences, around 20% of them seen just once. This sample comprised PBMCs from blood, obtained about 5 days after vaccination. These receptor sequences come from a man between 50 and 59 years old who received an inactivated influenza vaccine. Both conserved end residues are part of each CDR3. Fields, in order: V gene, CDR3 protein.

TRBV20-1,CSARSGASYYEQYF
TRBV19,CASSTTGGGNQPQHF
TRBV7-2,CASSPRGGETQYF
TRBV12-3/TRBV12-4,CASSTLEDRDYGYTF
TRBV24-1,CATSDFAKSGTDTQYF
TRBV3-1,CASSHSKTTGRTEAFF
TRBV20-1,CLFLGRTGELFF
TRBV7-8,CASSTGRTGGLETQYF
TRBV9,CASSPHPGSYEQYF
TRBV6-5,CASSSVRGGSGELFF
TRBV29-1,CSVEQGGATKYF
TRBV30,CAWSVQGTRAQYF
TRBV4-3,CASSQVHRAGGVETQYF
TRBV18,CASSPPGGLNYGYTF
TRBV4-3,CASSQERGGSSYEQYF
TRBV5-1,CASSLEGPGELFF
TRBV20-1,CSASERTWTRGQDQETQYF